This entry is about one T cell receptor (beta chain). The antigen this receptor binds is unknown. The sample holds no much larger clone one base away, and base qualities are not on file. To prepare the library, the immunoSEQ multiplex PCR assay was applied. For the multiplex PCR, a mixture combining 60 forward primers for TCR Vbeta segments and 13 reverse primers for TCR Jbeta segments was used. A multiplex PCR assay on genomic DNA amplified the CDR3 region of rearranged TCR beta genes. The amplified TCR beta libraries were sequenced on the Illumina HiSeq System as 87-base-pair reads. In the authors' own workflow: Across the 670 or so repertoires, a later analysis counted roughly 77 million unique TCR beta chains, roughly 11 million of which were shared by at least two donors. Raw reads were error-corrected and collapsed into unique sequences with a nearest-neighbor algorithm that merged closely related sequences to remove PCR and sequencing errors. V, D and J gene segments were assigned by aligning CDR3 sequences to IMGT reference sequences. Each retained sequence needed at least a six-nucleotide match to both a V gene segment and a J gene segment. A rearrangement was called productive if the CDR3 had no stop codons and remained in frame with V and J, and every other rearrangement was called non-productive. Following IMGT convention, CDR3 was defined as the stretch from the second conserved V-encoded cysteine up to the conserved J-encoded phenylalanine. The earlier analysis of 500 to 650 of the donors excluded any sequence lacking an unambiguous match to a single V gene segment. In an earlier analysis of several hundred of the donors, a V segment was called functional when productive rearrangements were above 56.7%, and segregating when the standard deviation between donors exceeded 5%. A statistical classification framework was built to diagnose cytomegalovirus status from the catalog of TCR beta chain sequences. In a later analysis, TCR nucleotide sequences were compared against IMGT/GENE-DB human TR gene sequences so that V and J genes could be assigned. Using the TCRdist pipeline, a later analysis assigned CDR3 sequences along with most-parsimonious VDJ recombination scenarios. In a later analysis, each TCR beta chain was defined by its CDR3 amino acid sequence together with its V-gene family, and reads without a unique V-gene family were excluded. A later analysis removed several hundred highly shared, low-generation-probability nucleotide sequences to deal with suspected cross-contamination and a sequencing artifact. For each public chain, a later analysis derived a clonal expansion index from normalized ranks of inferred template counts within each repertoire. In a later analysis, generation probabilities were computed with a VDJ recombination model fitted to out-of-frame rearrangements, and the resulting probabilities were checked against IGoR. A later analysis scored TCR-TCR, TCR-HLA and TCR-CMV co-occurrence with hypergeometric tests, applying a repertoire-size bias correction to TCR pairs. To estimate false discovery rates, a later analysis permuted the HLA or CMV assignments 20 times. A later analysis grouped co-occurring TCRs with DBSCAN, adding TCRdist sequence similarity when clustering within HLA-allele-positive subsets. For co-occurrence clustering, repertoires with fewer than 30,000 or more than 120,000 public chains were excluded, along with four to six repertoires with anomalous nucleotide sharing. Entries here come from immuneACCESS through TCRdb and include only in-frame sequences with V and J called. Some clones fail to appear in such tables; in the studies checked, an unresolved V gene covers under half of the shortfall, and the cause of the remainder is unknown. D and trimming come from the DNA, and the V and J calls and clone size come from that table. Present in this sample are 110,000 to 150,000 clones, 70% of which were seen just once. The ten most abundant clones make up around 1.9% of the sample.

The sample belongs to a study of cytomegalovirus exposure and HLA in healthy donors (dated by TCRdb to about 2017). Broadly, across the study: In an earlier analysis of approximately 500 of the donors, under 300 Gb of sequence data and 90 million to 130 million unique TCR beta sequences from approximately 180 million T cells were reported. About 310 gigabases of sequencing data and tens of millions of unique TCR sequences were included in an early release covering roughly 700 HLA-typed donors. The genetic ancestry cluster associated with self-reported Caucasian donors included 81% of the roughly 410 genotyped donors. The study was designed to test whether signatures of past pathogen exposure could be identified by cataloging public T cell receptors. The study used immunosequencing to profile the T cell repertoires of several hundred subjects and linked those repertoires to cytomegalovirus serostatus. Along with the approximately 600-subject first cohort, a separate validation cohort of about 110 different subjects was used. To predict cytomegalovirus infection status, the study combined high-throughput TCR immunosequencing, statistical association of individual TCRs with disease status, and machine learning. To study patterns of TCR occurrence, a later analysis re-analyzed previously published TCR beta repertoires from 550 to 800 donors and added high-resolution HLA genotyping. Rather than drawing on any new phenotypic data, the later analysis identified candidate immune exposures from TCR beta sequences and the way those sequences occurred across donors. An earlier analysis of around 580 of the donors used high-throughput TCR beta sequencing to judge whether each TCR beta V gene segment behaved as functional or pseudogenic. Donor age, sex, ethnicity and CMV serostatus were compiled alongside the repertoire data. In a later genetic analysis, genome-wide SNP genotypes for about 65% of the 666 donors were used, and that subset was treated as a discovery cohort. Every discovery cohort repertoire had been produced on one sequencing platform. HLA typing covered class I and class II loci at four-digit resolution. Typing coverage varied by locus: roughly 620-630 donors for A, B, C, DRB1 and DQB1; more than 500 for DQA1; more than 600 for DPA1; roughly 470 for DPB1. Four to six DR-DQ haplotypes were handled as single units for association and clustering, since linkage in the cohort was strong. Among roughly 400 genotyped donors of the cohort, an average of roughly 230,000 unique TCR beta nucleotide sequences was sequenced per donor, of which 15% to 20% were non-productive. What the work shows at the level of the full study, not this receptor alone: In an earlier analysis of approximately 590 of the donors, most TCR beta V segments were observed in productive rearrangements about 90% or about 30% of the time, broadly matching IMGT annotations. Specific HLA alleles were associated with more than 15,000 TCR beta sequences at a false discovery rate of 0.05 in a later analysis. A later analysis found that TCR association rates varied across HLA loci, with DRB1 alleles showing the most associated TCRs and HLA-C alleles the fewest. The sequencing pipeline was judged likely to have produced a cluster of highly shared sequence variants as a technical artifact. Compared with the 666-donor mean, donors in an Asian-associated ancestry cluster had fewer N-insertions in productive TCRs, according to a later genetic analysis. The earlier analysis of fewer than 750 of the donors excluded roughly 17 rarely observed V segments, including chromosome 9 orphons, because counts were too low. An association between a missense DCLRE1C variant and V-gene and J-gene trimming of TCR beta chains was found in a later genetic analysis and replicated in an independent cohort. A further reported finding was that TCR beta sequences accurately predicted the HLA-A and HLA-B alleles for most subjects in the first cohort. Most CMV-associated TCR beta chains appeared to be HLA-restricted in a later analysis, and the HLA associations seemed to be driven largely by CMV exposure. Strong co-occurrence of HLA alleles, especially DR and DQ, made assigning TCR associations to individual alleles difficult. Compared with equally common non-associated chains, HLA-associated TCR beta chains in a later analysis were more clonally expanded and had lower generation probabilities. The presence/absence analyses assumed that sequencing depth was roughly uniform across donors, and that assumption may not be true. For the cohort, immune exposure information was limited to CMV serostatus. The authors suggested that the approach could potentially be generalized to other disease states and immunological phenotypes. Because some donors lacked HLA typing at each locus, the association tests relied only on the typed subset. A total of 150 or so TCR beta chains were listed by the study as associated with cytomegalovirus. Because the 87-base-pair reads could not distinguish some IMGT-functional V segments, including TRBV6-2 and TRBV6-3, those segments were excluded. Most TCR sequences were observed very rarely across donors, whereas some public TCRs were present in many individuals. Only TCR beta chains were sequenced in this cohort, and the absence of alpha or paired-chain data limited detectable features. In vitro tests confirmed that a few of the cytomegalovirus-associated TCR beta chains recognize cytomegalovirus antigens. Correlated functional status among segregating V segments might be attributable to linkage disequilibrium, but an unknown experimental factor could not be ruled out. The classifier was reported to diagnose cytomegalovirus status with high specificity and sensitivity in both the original and validation cohorts. In a later analysis, several top co-occurrence clusters were reported to appear linked to parvovirus B19, influenza, CMV and Epstein-Barr virus.

The CDR3 has 14 amino acids, counting the end cysteine and phenylalanine. Left in the record is the CDR3 DNA by itself, 42 bases read in frame from the first base. V loses 6 bases, J loses 3 bases, and the germline ends lie 14 bases apart. Based on the germline V gene, the CDR1 and CDR2 sequences are ENHRY and SYGVKD. In total, around 600 healthy bone marrow donors made up the cohort. All cohort members were sampled while nominally healthy, although unrecorded immune exposures were likely present. The donor tested CMV seropositive, placing the donor among the roughly 300 seropositive members of the cohort. Each donor provided a peripheral blood sample, and peripheral blood mononuclear cells were used for TCR beta sequencing. Genomic DNA extraction from the blood cell samples was performed with the Qiagen DNeasy Blood Extraction Kit.

Sequenced: PBMCs. This clonotype originated in a woman aged 60 to 75 in good health and CMV-seropositive. The V and J segments used are TRBV10-3 and TRBJ1-1; D gene: possibly TRBD1, on 5 matching bases. This receptor has the CDR3 CAIRGGMEDTEAFF. The nucleotide sequence is given as TGTGCCATCAGGGGGGGGATGGAGGACACTGAAGCTTTCTTT.